These 3 T cell receptor beta chains were all obtained from the same sample, sequenced in a study of OX40 agonist ivuxolimab in advanced cancers. Some clones are missing from TCRdb's copy, which holds only in-frame ones; the method was immunoSEQ multiplex PCR. The sample shows some 22,000 clones, more than 70% of them seen only once. The sequencing here drew on CD4+ or CD8+ T cells sorted from blood, taken in a trial of the OX40 agonist ivuxolimab. The receptors originated from an adult with an advanced solid tumor such as melanoma, head and neck, liver or kidney cancer.

The V and J genes are TRBV7-9 and TRBJ2-3, with 10 bases aligning to TRBD2. The CDR3 covers 15 residues. Germline V gene data show CDR1 as SEHNR and CDR2 as FQNEAQ (reference sequence). With V trimmed by 5 bases and J by 1 base, 3 bases remained unmatched. CDR3 residues: CASSQTSGGTDTQYF. The DNA for the CDR3 is TGTGCCAGCAGCCAAACTAGCGGGGGCACAGATACGCAGTATTTT. Supplemented by reference TRBV7-9 and TRBJ2-3, the full variable domain reads DTGVSQNPRHKITKRGQNVTFRCDPISEHNRLYWYRQTLGQGPEFLTYFQNEAQLEKSRLLSDRFSAERPKGSFSTLEIQRTEQGDSAMYLCASSQTSGGTDTQYFGPGTRLTVL.

The rearrangement joins TRBV7-8 to TRBJ2-1; D might be TRBD2 (5 bases). From germline, CDR1 is SGHVS and CDR2 FQNEAQ. V lost 4 bases and J lost 10, with 14 bases in between. The CDR3 is made up of 13 amino acids. The CDR3 DNA reads TGTGCCAGCAGCTCACTAGTAACCGGAGAGCAGTTCTTC. Amino acids: CASSSLVTGEQFF. The whole variable domain, filled in from reference TRBV7-8 and TRBJ2-1, reads GAGVSQSPRYKVAKRGQDVALRCDPISGHVSLFWYQQALGQGPEFLTYFQNEAQLDKSGLPSDRFFAERPEGSVSTLKIQRTQQEDSAVYLCASSSLVTGEQFFGPGTRLTVL.

This chain joins TRBV18 and TRBJ2-2, with D maybe TRBD2 (5 bases). The CDR3 runs 15 residues. Germline lookup yields CDR1 KGHSH and CDR2 LQKENI. With 2 bases removed from V and 1 base from J, the gap between germline ends came to 8 bases. This CDR3 reads CASSPASGNTGELFF. Here the CDR3 DNA reads TGTGCCAGCTCACCAGCCAGCGGGAACACCGGGGAGCTGTTTTTT.